What follows are 10 T cell receptor beta chains derived from one specimen sequenced in a study of blood T cell repertoires in COVID-19. This table comes from immunoSEQ multiplex PCR, and its TCRdb copy is limited to in-frame clones, with some not included. The sample records around 99,000 clones, about four fifths being singletons. The sequenced sample was peripheral blood. These receptors came from a human donor in a cohort sampled during active COVID-19.

V is TRBV7-9 and J is TRBJ1-1; possible D gene TRBD1, 6 bases. Germline CDR1 is SEHNR and CDR2 is FQNEAQ (reference sequence). V was clipped by 5 bases and J by 0 bases, with 10 bases between them. CDR3 length equals 14 residues. The CDR3 sequence: CASSPQGMNTEAFF. CDR3 DNA: TGTGCCAGCAGCCCCCAGGGGATGAACACTGAAGCTTTCTTT.

This chain links TRBV6-6 with TRBJ2-2; possible D gene TRBD1, 5 bases. The germline CDR1 and CDR2 sequences are MNHNY and SVGAGI (reference sequence). The CDR3 is 15 amino acids. Trimming cost V 7 bases and J 5 bases, with 17 bases left between them. The CDR3 sequence is CASTVTSPGTGELFF. In DNA form, the CDR3 reads TGTGCCAGCACCGTCACAAGTCCAGGGACCGGGGAGCTGTTTTTT.

The chain recombines TRBV7-3 with TRBJ2-1; possibly TRBD2 for D (7 bases). CDR3 size: 16 residues. V was shortened by 4 bases and J by 3 bases, with 16 bases between the two germline ends. Germline V gene sequence: CDR1 SGHTA, CDR2 FQGTGA. The CDR3 DNA follows: TGTGCCAGCAGCTCCCAGGGGAAGCGGGACTACAATGAGCAGTTCTTC. Its protein product is CASSSQGKRDYNEQFF.

This clone was seen only a few times. V usage is TRBV9 and J usage is TRBJ2-2; D is undetermined. CDR1 is SGDLS, CDR2 YYNGEE, per germline. V was trimmed by 4 bases and J by 4 bases, leaving 14 bases between them. This CDR3 comprises 15 residues. The CDR3 sequence is CASSLGASGTGELFF. As DNA, the CDR3 is TGTGCCAGCAGCCTCGGAGCATCCGGCACCGGGGAGCTGTTTTTT.

This clone was recorded only once. J is TRBJ2-1 and V is TRBV5-1, with a weak D call TRBD1 (6 bases). Germline values: CDR1 SGHRS, CDR2 YFSETQ. The V gene lost 4 bases and the J gene lost 4 bases, with 12 bases spanning the gap. The CDR3 loop spans 14 amino acids. The DNA of the CDR3 is TGCGCCAGCAGCCTTGTACAGGGATACAATGAGCAGTTCTTC. Translation gives CASSLVQGYNEQFF.

This chain joins TRBV5-6 and TRBJ1-3; weak D call: TRBD1 (5 bases). V lost 1 base and J 3 bases, leaving 8 bases between the germline ends. Germline assignment: CDR1 SGHDT and CDR2 YYEEEE. CDR3 length: 14 amino acids. CDR3 amino acids: CASSLRGIGNTIYF. Written as DNA, the CDR3 is TGTGCCAGCAGCTTGAGGGGAATTGGAAACACCATATATTTT.

The rearrangement uses TRBV9 and TRBJ2-1; tentatively, D is TRBD2 (6 bases). The CDR3 sequence is 16 residues long. V was clipped by 9 bases and J by 0 bases, with 19 bases between them. The germline CDR1 and CDR2 sequences are SGDLS and YYNGEE. CDR3 amino acids: CATPSPGLSSYNEQFF. The CDR3 bases are TGTGCCACCCCCTCGCCTGGACTAAGCTCCTACAATGAGCAGTTCTTC.

The chain couples TRBV5-6 to TRBJ2-5, with 9 bases aligning to TRBD2. Germline CDR1 reads SGHDT; CDR2 reads YYEEEE. The CDR3 sequence is 16 residues long. After removal of 0 bases from V and 4 bases from J, the junction contained 7 bases not matched to a gene. The CDR3 region has the DNA TGTGCCAGCAGCTTGGTGGTAGCGGGAGAAGTAGAGACCCAGTACTTC. Residues: CASSLVVAGEVETQYF.

V and J are TRBV11-2 and TRBJ2-3; the D is unclear. The germline V gene encodes CDR1 SGHAT and CDR2 FQNNGV. The CDR3 loop spans 15 amino acids. Between the trimmed V and J ends, which lost 1 base and 0 bases, there was a span of 8 bases. CDR3 residues: CASSLAAYSTDTQYF. The CDR3 nucleotides read TGTGCCAGCAGCTTAGCAGCGTACAGCACAGATACGCAGTATTTT. Complete variable domain (other parts from reference TRBV11-2 and TRBJ2-3): EAGVAQSPRYKIIEKRQSVAFWCNPISGHATLYWYQQILGQGPKLLIQFQNNGVVDDSQLPKDRFSAERLKGVDSTLKIQPAKLEDSAVYLCASSLAAYSTDTQYFGPGTRLTVL.

This clone has only a few counts. V is TRBV7-2 and J is TRBJ1-1; TRBD1 agrees at 8 bases. CDR1 and CDR2 from the germline V gene are SGHTA and FQGNSA. V shed 2 bases, J shed 1 base, and the junction held 9 bases outside the gene matches. The length of the CDR3 is 17 residues. CDR3 protein: CASSLLRPGTGNTEAFF. The CDR3 bases are TGTGCCAGCAGCTTATTACGCCCCGGGACAGGGAACACTGAAGCTTTCTTT. Variable domain in full (rest from reference TRBV7-2 and TRBJ1-1): GAGVSQSPSNKVTEKGKDVELRCDPISGHTALYWYRQSLGQGLEFLIYFQGNSAPDKSGLPSDRFSAERTGGSVSTLTIQRTQQEDSAVYLCASSLLRPGTGNTEAFFGQGTRLTVV.